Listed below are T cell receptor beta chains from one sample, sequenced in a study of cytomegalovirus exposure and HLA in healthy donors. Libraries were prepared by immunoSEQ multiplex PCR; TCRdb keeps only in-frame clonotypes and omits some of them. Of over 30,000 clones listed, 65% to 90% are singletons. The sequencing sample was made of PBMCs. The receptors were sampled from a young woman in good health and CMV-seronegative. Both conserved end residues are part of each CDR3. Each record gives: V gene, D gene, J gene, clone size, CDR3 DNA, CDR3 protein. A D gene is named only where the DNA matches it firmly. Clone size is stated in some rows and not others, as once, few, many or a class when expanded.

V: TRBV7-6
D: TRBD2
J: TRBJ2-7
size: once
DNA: TGTGCCAGCAGCCCCGCCGGGGGGTACGAGCAGTACTTC
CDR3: CASSPAGGYEQYF

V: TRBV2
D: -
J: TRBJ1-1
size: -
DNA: TGTGCCAGCACCCGGACTGCGAACACTGAAGCTTTCTTT
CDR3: CASTRTANTEAFF

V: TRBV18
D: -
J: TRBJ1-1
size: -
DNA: TGTGCCAGCTCACGAGCGGTAGGTTCGAACACTGAAGCTTTCTTT
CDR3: CASSRAVGSNTEAFF

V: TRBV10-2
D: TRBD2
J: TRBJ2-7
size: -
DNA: TGCGCCAGCAGTGAGGCGGGGGGTGATGAGCAGTACTTC
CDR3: CASSEAGGDEQYF

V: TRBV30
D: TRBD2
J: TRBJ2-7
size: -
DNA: TGTGCCTGGAGGGCCACGGGAGGGCCAGGGGAGCAGTACTTC
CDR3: CAWRATGGPGEQYF

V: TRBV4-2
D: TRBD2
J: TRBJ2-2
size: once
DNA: TGTGCCAGCAGCCAAGATGGGGGGGACGGCCCGAACACCGGGGAGCTGTTTTTT
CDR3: CASSQDGGDGPNTGELFF

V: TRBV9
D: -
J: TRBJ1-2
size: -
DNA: TGTGCCAGCAGCGTAGCTTGGCCACGGACAACTGGCTACACCTTC
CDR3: CASSVAWPRTTGYTF

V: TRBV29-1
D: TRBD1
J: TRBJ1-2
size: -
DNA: TGCAGCGTCGCACGACAGGGGGTGGAATATGGCTACACCTTC
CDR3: CSVARQGVEYGYTF

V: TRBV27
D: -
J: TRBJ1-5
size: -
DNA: TGTGCCAGCAGTTTATCGGCGGGCAGCAATCAGCCCCAGCATTTT
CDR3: CASSLSAGSNQPQHF

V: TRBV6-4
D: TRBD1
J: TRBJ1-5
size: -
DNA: TGTGCCAGCAGTGCGACAGGGGATAGCAATCAGCCCCAGAATTTT
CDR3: CASSATGDSNQPQNF

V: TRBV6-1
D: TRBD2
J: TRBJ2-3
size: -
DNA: TGTGCCAGCAGTGAAGCGCGGGGGGGCACAGATACGCAGTATTTT
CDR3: CASSEARGGTDTQYF

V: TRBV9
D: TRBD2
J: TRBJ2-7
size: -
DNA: TGTGCCAGCGGCGTAGGGAATAGCGGGAGACACGAGCAGTACTTC
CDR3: CASGVGNSGRHEQYF

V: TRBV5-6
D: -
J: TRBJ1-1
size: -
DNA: TGTGCCAGCAGCTTGTCCGGGGAAGCTTTCTTT
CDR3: CASSLSGEAFF